This passage covers 23 T cell receptor beta chains from one sample sequenced in a study of blood T cell repertoires in COVID-19 (dated by TCRdb to the early 2020s). Library generation was performed with the immunoSEQ multiplex PCR assay. TCRdb retrieved this table from immuneACCESS and kept in-frame rearrangements only. Not all clones are present; in checked studies, unresolved V genes account for under half, and no reason is known for the remainder. The sample table records about 46,000 clones; approximately 83% of these occur just once. The top ten clones comprise roughly 34% of the sample. Sequencing input: peripheral blood. The receptors were sampled from an elderly woman with COVID-19, enrolled during active disease.

The chain joins TRBV18 to TRBJ1-4; no firm D call. This CDR3 comprises 12 residues. CDR1 is KGHSH and CDR2 is LQKENI in the germline V gene. V was cut by 3 bases and J by 7 bases, with 6 bases left in between. The CDR3 protein is CASSPPGEKLFF. DNA for the CDR3: TGTGCCAGCTCACCCCCGGGTGAAAAACTGTTTTTT. The full variable domain, with the rest looked up from reference TRBV18 and TRBJ1-4, is NAGVMQNPRHLVRRRGQEARLRCSPMKGHSHVYWYRQLPEEGLKFMVYLQKENIIDESGMPKERFSAEFPKEGPSILRIQQVVRGDSAAYFCASSPPGEKLFFGSGTQLSVL.

This chain links TRBV9 with TRBJ2-1; 11 nucleotides align to TRBD2. The CDR3 is made up of 16 amino acids. V was pared by 0 bases and J by 8 bases, with 7 bases of the junction left unmatched. Looked up from germline, CDR1 is SGDLS and CDR2 is YYNGEE. The CDR3 nucleotides are TGTGCCAGCAGCGTAGCTACTAGCGGGAGTTATCATGAGCAGTTCTTC. Protein product: CASSVATSGSYHEQFF.

The CDR3 protein is CASSLQGALFGYTF. The CDR3 DNA follows: TGTGCCAGCAGTCTACAGGGGGCTTTGTTTGGCTACACCTTC. The chain combines TRBV28 with TRBJ1-2, with TRBD1 matching 9 bases. The CDR3 is 14 amino acids. Germline V CDR1 and CDR2: MDHEN, SYDVKM. The V gene end was trimmed by 5 bases and the J gene end by 7 bases; junction bases not matched to a gene: 8.

The chain couples TRBV28 to TRBJ1-2; D might be TRBD1 (5 bases). This CDR3 comprises 14 residues. Germline V lookup: CDR1 MDHEN, CDR2 SYDVKM. The ends were cut back, 5 bases at V and 2 bases at J, with 12 bases in the middle. CDR3 loop: CASSPGSVNYGYTF. As DNA, the CDR3 is TGTGCCAGCAGTCCAGGGTCCGTAAACTATGGCTACACCTTC.

V usage is TRBV5-1 and J usage is TRBJ1-1; D remains unclear. The CDR3 consists of 15 residues. Trimming took off 2 bases at V and 4 bases at J, with 15 bases between the two ends. Germline CDR1 SGHRS, CDR2 YFSETQ. The CDR3 DNA is TGCGCCAGCAGCTTAAATGGCGGGTGGGGCACTGAAGCTTTCTTT. Translated: CASSLNGGWGTEAFF.

The rearrangement uses TRBV7-9 and TRBJ2-7, with 9 positions matching TRBD1. CDR1 and CDR2 from the germline V gene are SEHNR and FQNEAQ (reference sequence). J gave up 4 bases and V 4 bases, and 8 bases lay outside the gene matches. The CDR3 extends over 15 amino acids. The CDR3 sequence is CASSSPGTGPYEQYF. The CDR3 nucleotides are TGTGCCAGCAGCTCCCCCGGGACAGGGCCTTACGAGCAGTACTTC. Filled out from reference TRBV7-9 and TRBJ2-7, the complete variable domain reads DTGVSQNPRHKITKRGQNVTFRCDPISEHNRLYWYRQTLGQGPEFLTYFQNEAQLEKSRLLSDRFSAERPKGSFSTLEIQRTEQGDSAMYLCASSSPGTGPYEQYFGPGTRLTVT.

V gene TRBV24-1 combines with J gene TRBJ2-7; D is perhaps TRBD1 (6 bases). The germline V gene has CDR1 KGHDR and CDR2 SFDVKD. V gave up 4 bases and J gave up 2 bases, with 8 bases separating them. This CDR3 is built from 13 residues. The CDR3: CATSDYRAYEQYF. CDR3 bases: TGTGCCACCAGTGACTACAGGGCCTACGAGCAGTACTTC.

The CDR3 sequence is CASSQEAGVDGNTIYF. The CDR3 nucleotides read TGCGCCAGCAGCCAAGAGGCAGGCGTGGATGGAAACACCATATATTTT. This sequence joins TRBV4-1 and TRBJ1-3; D is unresolved. Trimming took 0 bases from V and 3 from J, leaving 12 bases between them. This CDR3 contains 16 residues. The germline CDR1 and CDR2 sequences are MGHRA and YSYEKL.

The chain uses TRBV18 and TRBJ1-5; 7 positions agree with TRBD1. CDR3 length: 16 amino acids. Per germline, CDR1 KGHSH and CDR2 LQKENI. J was trimmed by 1 base and V by 6 bases; bases with no gene match: 9. DNA for the CDR3: TGTGCCAGCTCCTCTGGGTTGGACAGGAGCAATCAGCCCCAGCATTTT. Its protein is CASSSGLDRSNQPQHF.

The chain recombines TRBV27 with TRBJ2-7; the match to TRBD1 covers 9 bases. The CDR3 has 15 amino acids. With V trimmed by 5 bases and J by 0 bases, 5 bases remained unmatched. CDR1 and CDR2 (germline): MNHEY, SMNVEV (reference sequence). CDR3 DNA: TGTGCCAGCAGTGATAAGGACAGGGGCTCCTACGAGCAGTACTTC. Its protein product is CASSDKDRGSYEQYF.

V and J are TRBV9 and TRBJ1-6; possibly TRBD1 for D (6 bases). The CDR3 contains 18 residues. The V and J ends lost 4 bases and 7 bases respectively, with 24 bases between them. Germline CDR1 is SGDLS and CDR2 is YYNGEE. CDR3 sequence reads: CASSSSEGGGRGNSPLHF. DNA of the CDR3: TGTGCCAGCAGCTCCTCTGAAGGGGGGGGGCGTGGGAATTCACCCCTCCACTTT.

V is TRBV5-1 and J is TRBJ1-1, with a possible D match to TRBD1 (5 bases). CDR1 and CDR2 from the germline V gene are SGHRS and YFSETQ. V was trimmed by 5 bases and J by 3 bases, leaving 17 bases between them. The CDR3 runs 15 residues. The CDR3 region is CASRVFGGGDTEAFF. The CDR3 DNA is TGCGCCAGCAGGGTATTCGGGGGAGGGGACACTGAAGCTTTCTTT.

This chain joins TRBV19 and TRBJ2-7; D not resolved. The V gene's germline CDR1 is LNHDA and CDR2 SQIVND (reference sequence). The CDR3 is made up of 15 amino acids. Trimming cost V 6 bases and J 2 bases, with 17 bases left between them. CDR3: CASSPEDCLTYEQYF. CDR3 coding DNA: TGTGCCAGTAGCCCAGAAGACTGTTTAACCTACGAGCAGTACTTC.

The rearrangement uses TRBV4-2 and TRBJ1-4, with D hard to call. V dropped 1 base and J dropped 6 bases, with 9 bases sitting between them. Germline V gene data show CDR1 as LGHNA and CDR2 as YNFKEQ. CDR3 length equals 14 residues. CDR3 amino acids: CASSQGSTDEKLFF. The CDR3 DNA reads TGTGCCAGCAGCCAAGGGAGTACCGATGAAAAACTGTTTTTT.

The rearrangement uses TRBV11-2 and TRBJ1-1, with 8 positions matching TRBD1. J gave up 7 bases and V 4 bases, and 8 bases lay outside the gene matches. Germline CDR1 reads SGHAT; CDR2 reads FQNNGV. The CDR3 runs to 14 residues. The CDR3 loop reads CASSSVRQGHEAFF. The CDR3 DNA is TGTGCCAGCAGCTCCGTCAGACAGGGGCATGAAGCTTTCTTT.

This chain links TRBV5-6 with TRBJ2-7; 9 positions agree with TRBD1. V lost 1 base and J lost 3; bases outside the gene matches: 8. This CDR3 contains 16 residues. Germline V gene sequence: CDR1 SGHDT, CDR2 YYEEEE. CDR3 DNA: TGTGCCAGCAGCTTGCCGGGACAGGGAGGGGACTACGAGCAGTACTTC. Its protein product is CASSLPGQGGDYEQYF.

V is TRBV28 and J is TRBJ2-7, with 10 bases aligning to TRBD2. There are 17 residues in the CDR3. The V and J ends lost 4 bases and 0 bases, in that order; junction bases with no gene match: 9. CDR1 MDHEN and CDR2 SYDVKM come from the germline V gene. The CDR3, as DNA: TGTGCCAGCAGTTCGCTAGCGGGAGCCCTGAGCTCCTACGAGCAGTACTTC. It is translated as CASSSLAGALSSYEQYF.

This chain connects TRBV6-2 or TRBV6-3 to TRBJ1-1; D unclear. The CDR3 runs to 17 residues. With 3 bases removed from V and 0 bases from J, the gap between germline ends came to 17 bases. CDR1 and CDR2 (germline): MNHEY, SVGEGT. DNA for the CDR3: TGTGCCAGCAGTTATTCAACCTTCGAGTCCATGAACACTGAAGCTTTCTTT. Translating gives CASSYSTFESMNTEAFF.

The V gene is TRBV9, the J gene TRBJ2-3; 10 nucleotides line up with TRBD2. This CDR3 has 16 residues. CDR1 SGDLS and CDR2 YYNGEE come from the germline V gene. J was trimmed by 0 bases and V by 4 bases; bases with no gene match: 5. In DNA, the CDR3 is TGTGCCAGCAGCTTCGGACTAGCGGCTAGCACAGATACGCAGTATTTT. Its translation: CASSFGLAASTDTQYF.

The chain is built from TRBV19 and TRBJ2-7; the D gene is possibly TRBD2 (7 bases). The V end lost 5 bases, the J end lost 2 bases, and 19 bases lay between the germline ends. The length of the CDR3 is 16 residues. CDR1 is LNHDA and CDR2 is SQIVND in the germline V gene (reference sequence). In DNA, the CDR3 is TGTGCCAGTAGTCCTCAGGGGCGGGGGATTCCCTACGAGCAGTACTTC. Amino acid sequence: CASSPQGRGIPYEQYF.

The rearrangement uses TRBV6-2 or TRBV6-3 and TRBJ2-1; the match to TRBD2 covers 10 bases. The V gene's germline CDR1 is MNHEY and CDR2 SVGEGT. This CDR3 has 15 amino acids. After removal of 6 bases from V and 3 bases from J, the junction contained 5 bases not matched to a gene. The CDR3 loop reads CASSSRTSGYNEQFF. The CDR3, as DNA: TGTGCCAGCAGCTCTCGGACTAGCGGCTACAATGAGCAGTTCTTC.

CDR3 residues: CASSLVPVNKEKLFF. CDR3 DNA: TGCGCCAGCAGCTTGGTTCCGGTTAATAAGGAAAAACTGTTTTTT. V usage is TRBV5-1 and J usage is TRBJ1-4; D remains ambiguous. The CDR3 runs to 15 residues. Trimming took off 0 bases at V and 8 bases at J, with 14 bases between the two ends. CDR1 is SGHRS and CDR2 is YFSETQ in the germline V gene. Combining the CDR3 with reference TRBV5-1 and TRBJ1-4 gives the whole variable domain KAGVTQTPRYLIKTRGQQVTLSCSPISGHRSVSWYQQTPGQGLQFLFEYFSETQRNKGNFPGRFSGRQFSNSRSEMNVSTLELGDSALYLCASSLVPVNKEKLFFGSGTQLSVL.

V gene TRBV10-2 combines with J gene TRBJ2-5; D gene unclear. V lost 4 bases to trimming and J lost 2 bases, with 11 bases between them. Germline-derived CDR1 and CDR2 are WSHSY and SAAADI. This CDR3 region has 14 residues. The chain's CDR3 is CASSGKNLQETQYF. The CDR3 DNA sequence: TGCGCCAGCAGTGGAAAAAACCTACAAGAGACCCAGTACTTC.